A selection of T cell receptor beta chains follows, all from one sample in a study of T cell changes during pregnancy in multiple sclerosis. This table comes from immunoSEQ multiplex PCR, and its TCRdb copy is limited to in-frame clones, with some not included. The sample comprises about 80,000 clones, 92% of which are singletons, and less than 3% rests with the top ten. The source material was peripheral blood, sampled before pregnancy. Receptors originate from a female donor with multiple sclerosis, enrolled in a pregnancy study. Both conserved end residues are part of each CDR3. A D gene is named only where the DNA matches it firmly. Clone size is stated in some rows and not others, as once, few, many or a class when expanded.

j_call	clone_size	d_call	cdr3_length	v_call	cdr3_nt	cdr3_aa
TRBJ1-1	-	TRBD1	15	TRBV4-1	TGCGCCAGCAGCCAATCGACAGGGGGAGACACTGAAGCTTTCTTT	CASSQSTGGDTEAFF
TRBJ2-7	-	-	14	TRBV6-5	TGTGCCAGCAGTTCCAGAAGGGGGGGCTACGAGCAGTACTTC	CASSSRRGGYEQYF
TRBJ2-1	-	TRBD2	13	TRBV9	TGTGCCAGCGGAGCTAGCGGGTACAATGAGCAGTTCTTC	CASGASGYNEQFF
TRBJ1-5	-	TRBD1	15	TRBV4-3	TGCGCCAGCAGCCCTAGGTACAGGGGTAATCAGCCCCAGCATTTT	CASSPRYRGNQPQHF
TRBJ2-7	-	-	13	TRBV19	TGTGCCAGTAGTCCCGGGGTTTTGGGCGAGCAGTACTTC	CASSPGVLGEQYF
TRBJ1-2	-	-	15	TRBV5-4	TGTGCCAGCAGCCTGCAGGCAGGGAATAACTATGGCTACACCTTC	CASSLQAGNNYGYTF
TRBJ1-2	-	-	13	TRBV15	TGTGCCACCAGCAGGACACCTGGGTATGGCTACACCTTC	CATSRTPGYGYTF
TRBJ2-7	-	-	14	TRBV27	TGTGCCAGCAGTCCCGGACAGAACTCCTACGAGCAGTACTTC	CASSPGQNSYEQYF
TRBJ1-2	-	-	13	TRBV6-1	TGTGCCAGCAGAGCCGGGGTTAACTATGGCTACACCTTC	CASRAGVNYGYTF
TRBJ2-2	-	TRBD2	14	TRBV10-3	TGTGCCATCAGACCGGGACTAAACACCGGGGAGCTGTTTTTT	CAIRPGLNTGELFF
TRBJ1-1	-	-	12	TRBV29-1	TGCAGCGCCAACGGGGTTGGCGGTGAAGCTTTCTTT	CSANGVGGEAFF
TRBJ1-4	-	TRBD1	16	TRBV28	TGTGCCAGCAGCTCGACAGGGTTCGCAACTAATGAAAAACTGTTTTTT	CASSSTGFATNEKLFF
TRBJ2-7	-	TRBD2	20	TRBV5-8	TGTGCCAGCACCTTGGGGTCGCTCGGAGCGGGGAAGTTAAGCTCCTACGAGCAGTACTTC	CASTLGSLGAGKLSSYEQYF
TRBJ2-5	once	-	17	TRBV10-3	TGTGCCATCAGTATGGGGGGTGGGAGTGAGAGTGCGGAGACCCAGTACTTC	CAISMGGGSESAETQYF
TRBJ1-1	-	TRBD1	18	TRBV30	TGTGCCTGGAATTCGGGAATTATCCGACAGGGATTGAACACTGAAGCTTTCTTT	CAWNSGIIRQGLNTEAFF
TRBJ2-7	once	TRBD1	14	TRBV2	TGTGCCAGCAGTGCGGCAGGGGGTAGCTACGAGCAGTACTTC	CASSAAGGSYEQYF
TRBJ2-6	-	-	18	TRBV18	TGTGCCAGCTCACCACGGCCTTTGTTGTACTCTGGGGCCAACGTCCTGACTTTC	CASSPRPLLYSGANVLTF
TRBJ1-1	-	-	13	TRBV6-7	TGTGCCAGCAGGGAGAGGGAAGGCACTGAAGCTTTCTTT	CASREREGTEAFF
TRBJ2-1	-	TRBD2	15	TRBV6-5	TGTGCCAGCAGTAAATTGACTAGCGGCCATAATGAGCAGTTCTTC	CASSKLTSGHNEQFF
TRBJ2-3	-	TRBD1	17	TRBV11-2	TGTGCCAGCAGCTCGCCCCGGGGGACAGGGAGCACAGATACGCAGTATTTT	CASSSPRGTGSTDTQYF
TRBJ2-3	-	TRBD1	15	TRBV5-1	TGCGCCAGCAGCGGGGACAGGGGCTTCACAGATACGCAGTATTTT	CASSGDRGFTDTQYF
TRBJ2-7	-	-	15	TRBV30	TGTGCCTGGAGTGTTGCTGTGGCAGGGACTTACGAGCAGTACTTC	CAWSVAVAGTYEQYF
TRBJ1-1	-	-	17	TRBV18	TGTGCCAGCTCACCAGTGTTTAGGGGTATGGGGCGGACTGAAGCTTTCTTT	CASSPVFRGMGRTEAFF
TRBJ2-7	-	-	14	TRBV5-1	TGCGCCAGTCTTCGGGGGTATAGCTCCTACGAGCAGTACTTC	CASLRGYSSYEQYF
TRBJ2-7	-	-	13	TRBV9	TGTGCCAGCAGCGTAGGGCTAGGACAAAGACAGTACTTC	CASSVGLGQRQYF
TRBJ1-5	-	-	14	TRBV18	TGTGCCAGCTCACTCGGGGATTACAATCAGCCCCAGCATTTT	CASSLGDYNQPQHF
TRBJ2-1	-	TRBD2	14	TRBV11-2	TGTGCCAGCAGCTTAGATGCTAGCGGGTTACAGCAGTTCTTC	CASSLDASGLQQFF
TRBJ2-7	-	-	13	TRBV29-1	TGCAGCGTTGAGCAGGGGACCTCCTACGAGCAGTACTTC	CSVEQGTSYEQYF
TRBJ2-7	-	-	13	TRBV28	TGTGCCAGTGGGGCCCCGGTTAGCTACGAGCAGTACTTC	CASGAPVSYEQYF
TRBJ2-5	-	-	13	TRBV6-6	TGTGCCAGCAGTCTCCACTCCCGAGAGACCCAGTACTTC	CASSLHSRETQYF
TRBJ2-1	-	-	15	TRBV5-1	TGCGCCAGCAGCTTGCGCGGGGGCCAGTACAATGAGCAGTTCTTC	CASSLRGGQYNEQFF
TRBJ1-2	-	-	14	TRBV30	TGTGCCCGCCAGGGTCCTGGACAGCCGTATGGCTACACCTTC	CARQGPGQPYGYTF
TRBJ2-7	-	-	17	TRBV28	TGTGCCAGCAGTTCTCTCGGACTCTCACCGCTCTCCTACGAGCAGTACTTC	CASSSLGLSPLSYEQYF
TRBJ1-5	-	-	13	TRBV9	TGTGCCAGCAGCGTAGGGAGGGATCAGCCCCAGCATTTT	CASSVGRDQPQHF
TRBJ2-2	-	TRBD1	15	TRBV5-6	TGTGCCAGCAGTCCCAGACAGGGGGCGGGCGGGGAGCTGTTTTTT	CASSPRQGAGGELFF
TRBJ2-5	-	TRBD2	18	TRBV27	TGTGCCAGCAGTTTATCCCTAGCGGGAGCCTCGTACCAAGAGACCCAGTACTTC	CASSLSLAGASYQETQYF
TRBJ2-5	-	TRBD2	14	TRBV5-1	TGCGCCAGCAAGCGCGGGAGGGCCGAGGAGACCCAGTACTTC	CASKRGRAEETQYF
TRBJ2-1	-	TRBD2	14	TRBV29-1	TGCAGCGTAGATGGACTAGCGGGAGGTTATGAGCAGTTCTTC	CSVDGLAGGYEQFF
TRBJ2-6	-	-	17	TRBV5-1	TGCGCCAGCAGCTTGGTTGGGCAGAGCTCTGGGGCCAACGTCCTGACTTTC	CASSLVGQSSGANVLTF
TRBJ2-1	-	TRBD2	17	TRBV30	TGTGCCTGGAGTGTAACCTTCGGCGCCCCGGGGGGCAATGAGCAGTTCTTC	CAWSVTFGAPGGNEQFF
TRBJ2-3	-	TRBD2	13	TRBV6-5	TGTGCCAGCAGTTACACCCGACTAGCGGGGCAGTATTTT	CASSYTRLAGQYF
TRBJ2-7	once	-	14	TRBV5-1	TGCGCCAGCAGCCCCAGTGGCGGCAACTACGAGCAGTACTTC	CASSPSGGNYEQYF
TRBJ1-2	-	-	12	TRBV25-1	TGTGCCAGCAGTGAAGGCTCCTATGGCTACACCTTC	CASSEGSYGYTF
TRBJ2-4	-	TRBD2	12	TRBV29-1	TGCAGCGTTGATAGACTAGCGGGCGGCCGGTACTTC	CSVDRLAGGRYF
TRBJ2-5	once	TRBD2	18	TRBV9	TGTGCCAGCAGCCCCTATCCGGGACTAGCGGGGACCCAAGAGACCCAGTACTTC	CASSPYPGLAGTQETQYF
TRBJ2-1	-	TRBD1	14	TRBV6-5	TGTGCCAGCAGTTACGACAGGGTCCACAATGAGCAGTTCTTC	CASSYDRVHNEQFF
TRBJ1-5	once	TRBD1	14	TRBV25-1	TGTGCCAGCAGTGGGGGGACAGGCAATCAGCCCCAGCATTTT	CASSGGTGNQPQHF
TRBJ2-1	-	TRBD1	12	TRBV19	TGTGCCAGTAGCCAGGGGGCAAATGAGCAGTTCTTC	CASSQGANEQFF
TRBJ1-1	-	TRBD1	15	TRBV6-5	TGTGCCAGCAACCCAGGGGGCCCATCGGTTGATGAAGCTTTCTTT	CASNPGGPSVDEAFF
TRBJ2-7	-	TRBD2	14	TRBV19	TGTGCCAGCGCCCGAGCGGGAGAACGTTACGAGCAGTACTTC	CASARAGERYEQYF
TRBJ2-5	-	-	11	TRBV6-1	TGTGCCAGCGGTCAGGTTGAGACCCAGTACTTC	CASGQVETQYF